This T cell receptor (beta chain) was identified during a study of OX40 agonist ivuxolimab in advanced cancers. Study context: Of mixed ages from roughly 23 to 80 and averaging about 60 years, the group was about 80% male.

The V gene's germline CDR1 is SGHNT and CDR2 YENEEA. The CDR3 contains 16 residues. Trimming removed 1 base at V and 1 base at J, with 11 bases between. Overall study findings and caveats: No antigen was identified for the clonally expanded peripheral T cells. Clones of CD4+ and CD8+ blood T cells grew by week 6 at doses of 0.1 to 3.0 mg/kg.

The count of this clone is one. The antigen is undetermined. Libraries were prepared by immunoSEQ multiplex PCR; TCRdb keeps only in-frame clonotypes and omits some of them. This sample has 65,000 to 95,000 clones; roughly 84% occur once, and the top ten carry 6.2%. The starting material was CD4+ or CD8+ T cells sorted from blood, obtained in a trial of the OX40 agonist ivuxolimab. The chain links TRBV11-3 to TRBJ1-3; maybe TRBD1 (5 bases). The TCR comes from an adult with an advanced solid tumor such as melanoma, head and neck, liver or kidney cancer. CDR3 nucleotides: TGTGCCAGCAGCTTAGGCGGGGGATCGTCTGGAAACACCATATATTTT. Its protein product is CASSLGGGSSGNTIYF.